Following are 11 T cell receptor beta chains from one sample sequenced in a study of T cell repertoires in cytomegalovirus infection. TCRdb ran MiXCR on the reads and lists one entry per CDR3 protein. Altogether more than 350,000 distinct CDR3 sequences are present, approximately 31% being singletons, with the ten largest covering about an eighth. The sequenced sample consisted of PBMCs. Receptor source: a human donor in good health (CMV status not recorded). Some clones in this sample may be carry-over from other donors' samples.

V usage is TRBV28 and J usage is TRBJ2-3; 9 nucleotides agree with TRBD2. This CDR3 is built from 16 residues. V shed 10 bases and J 1 base; nucleotides not matched to a gene: 12. Germline CDR1 MDHEN, CDR2 SYDVKM. CDR3 sequence (DNA): TGTGCCACTTTGGGTATCCAGCGGGGGGGCACAGATACGCAGTATTTT. It translates to CATLGIQRGGTDTQYF.

The J gene is TRBJ2-1, the V gene TRBV7-3; 9 positions match TRBD2. Looked up from germline, CDR1 is SGHTA and CDR2 is FQGTGA. Trimming took 5 bases from V and 5 from J; bases not matched to a gene: 19. CDR3 size: 19 residues. The DNA for the CDR3 is TGTGCCAGCAGCAGAAAGGGTCCGGCAGGTAGCGGGGGACACAATGAGCAGTTCTTC. The encoded protein is CASSRKGPAGSGGHNEQFF. Filled out from reference TRBV7-3 and TRBJ2-1, the complete variable domain reads GAGVSQTPSNKVTEKGKYVELRCDPISGHTALYWYRQSLGQGPEFLIYFQGTGAADDSGLPNDRFFAVRPEGSVSTLKIQRTERGDSAVYLCASSRKGPAGSGGHNEQFFGPGTRLTVL.

This clonotype appeared many times. This rearrangement joins TRBV7-6 to TRBJ2-2; 8 bases agree with TRBD1. Germline-derived CDR1 and CDR2 are SGHVS and FNYEAQ. Unmatched junction bases numbered 4, after V lost 5 bases and J lost 8 bases. The CDR3 consists of 13 residues. The CDR3 spells CASSADRAGELFF. The CDR3 coding sequence is TGTGCCAGCAGCGCGGACAGGGCTGGGGAGCTGTTTTTT.

This chain uses TRBV6-2 or TRBV6-3 with TRBJ1-1; D may be TRBD1 (6 bases). In germline, CDR1 is MNHEY, CDR2 SVGEGT. This CDR3 has 12 amino acids. V was shortened by 5 bases and J by 7 bases, with 11 bases between the two germline ends. The chain's CDR3 is CASSNRQVEAFF. The CDR3 bases are TGTGCCAGCAGTAACCGACAGGTTGAAGCTTTCTTT.

This clonotype was counted between two and nine times. The genes are TRBV25-1 and TRBJ1-1, with D hard to call. The V gene lost 6 bases and the J gene lost 5 bases, with 7 bases spanning the gap. Germline CDR1 MGHDK, CDR2 SYGVNS. CDR3 length: 11 residues. CDR3 loop: CASRVGTEAFF. The CDR3 coding sequence is TGTGCCAGCAGGGTGGGGACTGAAGCTTTCTTT.

This chain uses TRBV19 with TRBJ1-1; 7 nucleotides agree with TRBD1. V lost 3 bases to trimming and J lost 0 bases; unmatched junction nucleotides: 13. The CDR3 spans 18 residues. Germline V gives CDR1 LNHDA, CDR2 SQIVND (reference sequence). The CDR3 DNA reads as TGTGCCAGTAGTATGACCCCGACAGGGACGGAAATGAACACTGAAGCTTTCTTT. It encodes CASSMTPTGTEMNTEAFF.

V is TRBV6-1 and J is TRBJ1-5, with D possibly being TRBD1 (5 bases). V lost 5 bases to trimming and J lost 4 bases, with 15 bases between them. Germline V gene sequence: CDR1 MNHNS, CDR2 SASEGT. This CDR3 has 15 residues. DNA of the CDR3: TGTGCCAGCAGTCCCCGGGACGCTAGAAATCAGCCCCAGCATTTT. Translation gives CASSPRDARNQPQHF.

This clonotype was seen at least ten times. The genes are TRBV5-4 and TRBJ2-3; no clear D gene. The CDR3 consists of 13 residues. Germline-derived CDR1 and CDR2 are SGHNT and YYREEE (reference sequence). Trimming left V 5 bases short and J 0 bases short, with 7 bases between. The CDR3 DNA is TGTGCCAGCAGTCCGGACAGCACAGATACGCAGTATTTT. This encodes CASSPDSTDTQYF.

In this sample, this clonotype turned up a few times. This chain uses TRBV19 with TRBJ2-7; D unclear. V dropped 0 bases and J dropped 1 base, with 13 bases sitting between them. CDR3 size: 16 residues. Germline CDR1 LNHDA, CDR2 SQIVND (reference sequence). The CDR3 DNA reads as TGTGCCAGTAGTATAGATCTTAATGCGAAGTCCTACGAGCAGTACTTC. Protein product: CASSIDLNAKSYEQYF. Drawing the rest from reference TRBV19 and TRBJ2-7, the complete variable domain is DGGITQSPKYLFRKEGQNVTLSCEQNLNHDAMYWYRQDPGQGLRLIYYSQIVNDFQKGDIAEGYSVSREKKESFPLTVTSAQKNPTAFYLCASSIDLNAKSYEQYFGPGTRLTVT.

The chain recombines TRBV27 with TRBJ1-1, with unresolved D. CDR3 size: 14 residues. Germline V gives CDR1 MNHEY, CDR2 SMNVEV (reference sequence). Trimming took off 4 bases at V and 6 bases at J, with 15 bases between the two ends. CDR3 protein: CASSYDPFGAEAFF. DNA for the CDR3: TGTGCCAGCAGTTACGACCCATTTGGGGCTGAAGCTTTCTTT.

This clonotype was detected a few times. The chain couples TRBV12-3 or TRBV12-4 to TRBJ1-5, with no clear D. With 5 bases removed from V and 8 bases from J, the gap between germline ends came to 13 bases. This CDR3 comprises 13 residues. CDR3 nucleotide sequence: TGTGCCAGCAGTGGAAACGCCTTCGAGCCCCAGCATTTT. It translates to CASSGNAFEPQHF.